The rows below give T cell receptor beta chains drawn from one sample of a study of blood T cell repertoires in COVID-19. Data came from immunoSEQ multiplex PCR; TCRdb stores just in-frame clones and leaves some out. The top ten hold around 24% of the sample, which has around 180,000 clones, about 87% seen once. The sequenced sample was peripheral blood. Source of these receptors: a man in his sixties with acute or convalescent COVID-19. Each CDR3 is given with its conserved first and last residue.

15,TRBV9,CASSVAGVSLYGYTF
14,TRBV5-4,CASSVDRGHEKLFF
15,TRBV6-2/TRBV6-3,CASSSLAGGTDTQYF
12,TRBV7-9,CASSHSHTEAFF
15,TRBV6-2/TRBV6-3,CASSYGTGWNTEAFF
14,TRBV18,CASSVGQGGTEAFF
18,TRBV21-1,CASIPWAFLAENTGELFF
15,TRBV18,CASSPPGHAYNEQFF
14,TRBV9,CASSVGTLQETQYF
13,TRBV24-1,CATSDSWRETQYF
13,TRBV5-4,CATLEQGLGGAFF
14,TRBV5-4,CASSVDSTNYGYTF
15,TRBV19,CASNSGGANTGELFF
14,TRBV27,CASSSLTGVWGYTF
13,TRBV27,CASRNRGGEKLFF
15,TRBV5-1,CASSLELPGNTEAFF
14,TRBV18,CASSPDRDSDTQYF
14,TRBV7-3,CASSLTDRTGELFF
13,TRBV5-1,CASTRTGGETQYF
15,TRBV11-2,CALAAGPTPGETQYF
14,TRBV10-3,CAISVAQDGPEAFF
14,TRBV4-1,CASSHVAGLTEAFF
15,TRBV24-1,CATSDSGHYSGELFF
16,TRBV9,CASSVGGSGVNNEQFF
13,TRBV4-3,CASSQDGRTEAFF
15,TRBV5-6,CASSLGAPSGNTIYF
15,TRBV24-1,CATSDPGQSTDTQYF
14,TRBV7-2,CASSIRGGTDTQYF
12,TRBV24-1,CATSDVLYEQYF
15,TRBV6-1,CASSETAFRDYGYTF
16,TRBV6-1,CASSEDLQGANYGYTF
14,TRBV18,CASSPAAGDEKLFF
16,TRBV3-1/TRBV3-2,CASSPSDRAYNSPLHF
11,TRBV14,CASSQHREAFF
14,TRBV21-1,CASSTGTANYGYTF
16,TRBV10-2,CATPTGPSMNTGELFF
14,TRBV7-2,CASSTKTGGQPQHF
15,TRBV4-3,CASSQATQGADIQYF
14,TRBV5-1,CASSLGGPGAEAFF
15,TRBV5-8,CASSVRQGGNQPQHF